This TCR beta chain is from a study of beta chain features in type 1 diabetes. Whole-study results and caveats: Among all four CD4+ subsets, Type 1 diabetes patients had TCRB CDR3s that were moderately but significantly shorter. For patients, the naive, central memory and Treg TCRB repertoires appeared more alike than for healthy donors.

All of the isolated RNA was reverse transcribed, so expressed TCRB transcripts were sequenced. Sequencing used immunoSEQ multiplex PCR; TCRdb keeps in-frame clones, though not all of them. The profile shows approximately 360,000 clones, around an eighth of them singletons. This clone turned up a few times. Its specificity is unknown. Averaging roughly 110 mL, one heparinised blood draw was given by each donor. CD45RO/CCR7/CD25/CD127/CD95/CD27 sorting isolated CD4+ naive, central memory, regulatory and stem cell-like memory cells. Sequencing used naive CD4+ T cells from blood. This TCR derives from a woman aged 18-29 years with type 1 diabetes.

CDR3 coding DNA: TGCGCCAGCACCGGACTTCAGAACACTGAAGCTTTCTTT. Encoded protein: CASTGLQNTEAFF. The V call is TRBV4-1, the J call TRBJ1-1; D not certain. The CDR3 runs 13 residues. Looked up from germline, CDR1 is MGHRA and CDR2 is YSYEKL. V was trimmed by 7 bases and J by 1 base, leaving 10 bases between them.